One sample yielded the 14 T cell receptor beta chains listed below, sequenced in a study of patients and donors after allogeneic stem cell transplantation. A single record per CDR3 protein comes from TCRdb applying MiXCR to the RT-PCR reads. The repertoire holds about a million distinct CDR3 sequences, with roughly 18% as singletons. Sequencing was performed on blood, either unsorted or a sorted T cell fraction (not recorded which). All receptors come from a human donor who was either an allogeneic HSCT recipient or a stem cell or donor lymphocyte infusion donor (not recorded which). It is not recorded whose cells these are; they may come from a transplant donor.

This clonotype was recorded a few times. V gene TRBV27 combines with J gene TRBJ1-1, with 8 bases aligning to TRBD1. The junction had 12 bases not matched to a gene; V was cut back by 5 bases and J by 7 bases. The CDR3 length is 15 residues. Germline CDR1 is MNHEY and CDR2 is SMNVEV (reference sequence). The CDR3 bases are TGTGCCAGCAGTGACCGCCCCCCGGGACAGGATGAAGCTTTCTTT. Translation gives CASSDRPPGQDEAFF.

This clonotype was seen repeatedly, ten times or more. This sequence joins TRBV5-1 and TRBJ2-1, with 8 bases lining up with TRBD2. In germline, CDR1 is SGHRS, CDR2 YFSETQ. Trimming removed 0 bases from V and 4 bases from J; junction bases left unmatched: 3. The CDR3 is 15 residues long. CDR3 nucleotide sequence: TGCGCCAGCAGCTTGGCCGGGACTAGGTACAATGAGCAGTTCTTC. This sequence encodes CASSLAGTRYNEQFF.

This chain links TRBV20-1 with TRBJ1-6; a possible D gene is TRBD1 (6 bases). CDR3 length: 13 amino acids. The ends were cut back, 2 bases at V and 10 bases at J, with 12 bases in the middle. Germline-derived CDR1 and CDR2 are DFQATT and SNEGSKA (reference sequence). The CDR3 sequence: CSARPNRVSPLHF. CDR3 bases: TGCAGTGCTAGACCCAACAGGGTCTCACCCCTCCACTTT.

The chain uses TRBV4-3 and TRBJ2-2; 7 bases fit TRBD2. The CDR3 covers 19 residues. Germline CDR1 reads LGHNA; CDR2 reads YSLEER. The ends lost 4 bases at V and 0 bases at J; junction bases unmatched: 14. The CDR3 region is CASSPFLIPSGANTGELFF. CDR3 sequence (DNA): TGCGCCAGCAGCCCCTTCCTGATTCCTAGCGGAGCGAACACCGGGGAGCTGTTTTTT.

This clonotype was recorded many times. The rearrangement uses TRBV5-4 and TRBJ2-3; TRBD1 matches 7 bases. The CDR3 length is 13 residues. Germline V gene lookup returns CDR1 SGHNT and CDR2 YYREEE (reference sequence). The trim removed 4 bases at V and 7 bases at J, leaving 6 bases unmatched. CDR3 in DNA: TGTGCCAGCAGCCCCGGCAGGGGGTATACGCAGTATTTT. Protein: CASSPGRGYTQYF.

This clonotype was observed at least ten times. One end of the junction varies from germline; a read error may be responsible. CDR3 DNA: TGTGCCAGCAGCGAAGAGGTCCTAGCGGGGTACACAGATACGCAGTATTTT. This encodes CASSEEVLAGYTDTQYF. The rearrangement links TRBV3-1 to TRBJ2-3, with TRBD2 matching 9 bases. The CDR3 sequence is 17 residues long. From germline, CDR1 is LGHDT and CDR2 YNNKEL (reference sequence).

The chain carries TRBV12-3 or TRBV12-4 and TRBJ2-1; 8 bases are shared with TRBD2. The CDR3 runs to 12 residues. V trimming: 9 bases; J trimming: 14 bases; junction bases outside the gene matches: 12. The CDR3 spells CASTGSGMSEFF. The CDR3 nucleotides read TGTGCCAGTACAGGTAGCGGGATGTCTGAGTTCTTC.

CDR3 bases: TGTGCCAGTAGTATTCGGACACCGCAAATCGGAAACACCATATATTTT. It translates to CASSIRTPQIGNTIYF. The genes are TRBV19 and TRBJ1-3, with D possibly matching TRBD1 (5 bases). Trimming left V 3 bases short and J 4 bases short, with 16 bases between. This CDR3 is 16 amino acids long. Germline V gives CDR1 LNHDA, CDR2 SQIVND (reference sequence).

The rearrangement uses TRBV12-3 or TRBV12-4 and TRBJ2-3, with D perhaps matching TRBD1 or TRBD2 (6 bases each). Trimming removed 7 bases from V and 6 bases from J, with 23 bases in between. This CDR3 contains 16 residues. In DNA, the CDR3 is TGTGCCAGCACCTTGGGACTTCTAGGGACATCGGATACGCAGTATTTT. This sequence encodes CASTLGLLGTSDTQYF.

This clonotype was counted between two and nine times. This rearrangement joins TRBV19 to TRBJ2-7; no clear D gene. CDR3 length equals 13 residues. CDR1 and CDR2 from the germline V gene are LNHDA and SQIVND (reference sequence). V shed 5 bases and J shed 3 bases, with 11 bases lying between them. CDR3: CASSQQIHYEQYF. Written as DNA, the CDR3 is TGTGCCAGTAGTCAACAGATACACTACGAGCAGTACTTC.

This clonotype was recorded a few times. This CDR3 is CASSFATDYEQYF. In DNA form, the CDR3 reads TGTGCCAGCAGCTTCGCGACAGACTACGAGCAGTACTTC. The V call is TRBV5-6, the J call TRBJ2-7; possible D gene TRBD1, 5 bases. CDR1 is SGHDT, CDR2 YYEEEE, per germline. Between the trimmed V and J ends, which lost 2 bases and 3 bases, there was a span of 9 bases. The CDR3 length is 13 residues.

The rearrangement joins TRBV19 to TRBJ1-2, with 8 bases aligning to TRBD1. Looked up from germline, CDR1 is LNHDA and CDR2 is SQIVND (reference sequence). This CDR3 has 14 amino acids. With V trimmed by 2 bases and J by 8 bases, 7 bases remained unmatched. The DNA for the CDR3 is TGTGCCAGTAGTATATACCAGGGGGCGCAGGGCTACACCTTC. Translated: CASSIYQGAQGYTF.

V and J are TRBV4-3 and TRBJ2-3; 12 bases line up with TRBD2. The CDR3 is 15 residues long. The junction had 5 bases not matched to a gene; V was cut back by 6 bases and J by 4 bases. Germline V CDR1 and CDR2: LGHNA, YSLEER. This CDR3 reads CASSSRTSGADTQYF. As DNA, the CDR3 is TGCGCCAGCAGTTCCCGGACTAGCGGGGCAGATACGCAGTATTTT.

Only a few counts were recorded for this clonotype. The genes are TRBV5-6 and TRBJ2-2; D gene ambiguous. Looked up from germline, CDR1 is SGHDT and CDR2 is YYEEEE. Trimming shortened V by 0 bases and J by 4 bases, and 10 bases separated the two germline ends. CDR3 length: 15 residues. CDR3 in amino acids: CASSLGAGFTGELFF. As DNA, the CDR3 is TGTGCCAGCAGCTTGGGAGCCGGGTTCACCGGGGAGCTGTTTTTT.